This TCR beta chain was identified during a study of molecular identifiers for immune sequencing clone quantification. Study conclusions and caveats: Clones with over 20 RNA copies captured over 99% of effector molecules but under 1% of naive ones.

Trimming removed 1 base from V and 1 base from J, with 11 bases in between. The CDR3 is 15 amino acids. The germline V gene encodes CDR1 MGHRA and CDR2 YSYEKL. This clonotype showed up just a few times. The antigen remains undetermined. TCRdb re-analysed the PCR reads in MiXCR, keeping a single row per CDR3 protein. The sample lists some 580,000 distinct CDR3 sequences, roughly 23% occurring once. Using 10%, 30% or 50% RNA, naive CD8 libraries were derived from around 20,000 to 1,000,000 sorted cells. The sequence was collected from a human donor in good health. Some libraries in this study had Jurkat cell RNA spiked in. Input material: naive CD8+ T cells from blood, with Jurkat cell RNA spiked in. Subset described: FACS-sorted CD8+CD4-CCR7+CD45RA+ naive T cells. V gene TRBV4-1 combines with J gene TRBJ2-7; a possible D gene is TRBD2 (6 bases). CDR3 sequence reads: CASSQVLAVSYEQYF. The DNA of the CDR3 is TGCGCCAGCAGCCAAGTCTTAGCGGTTTCCTACGAGCAGTACTTC.